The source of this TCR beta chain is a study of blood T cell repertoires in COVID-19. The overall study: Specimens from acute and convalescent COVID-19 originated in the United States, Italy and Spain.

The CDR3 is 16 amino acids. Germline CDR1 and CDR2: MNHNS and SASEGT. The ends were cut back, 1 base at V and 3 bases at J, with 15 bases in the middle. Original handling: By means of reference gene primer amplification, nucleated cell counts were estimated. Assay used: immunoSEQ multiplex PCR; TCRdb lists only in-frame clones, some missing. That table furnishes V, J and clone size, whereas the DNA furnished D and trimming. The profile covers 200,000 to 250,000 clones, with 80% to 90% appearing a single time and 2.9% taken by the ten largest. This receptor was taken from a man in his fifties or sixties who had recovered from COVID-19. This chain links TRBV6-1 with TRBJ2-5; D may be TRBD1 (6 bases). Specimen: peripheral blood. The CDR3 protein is CASSEGQAPFEETQYF. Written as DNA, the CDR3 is TGTGCCAGCAGTGAAGGACAGGCACCCTTTGAAGAGACCCAGTACTTC.